These 26 T cell receptor beta chains were all obtained from the same sample, sequenced in a study of T cell repertoires in cytomegalovirus infection. TCRdb reprocessed the reads with MiXCR, giving one entry per CDR3 protein. The table shows around 260,000 distinct CDR3 sequences, with roughly 26% occurring only once. Sample: PBMCs. The receptors originated from a human donor in good health (CMV status not recorded). Some clones in this sample may be carry-over from other donors' samples.

This clonotype was found a few times. The chain recombines TRBV6-6 with TRBJ1-2, with 7 positions matching TRBD1. CDR3 length: 13 amino acids. The germline V gene encodes CDR1 MNHNY and CDR2 SVGAGI (reference sequence). The V and J ends lost 6 bases and 6 bases, in that order; junction bases with no gene match: 7. The CDR3 protein is CASRKNDRDGYTF. The CDR3 region has the DNA TGTGCCAGCAGGAAGAACGACAGGGATGGCTACACCTTC.

The chain couples TRBV6-6 to TRBJ1-1, with D tentatively TRBD1 (5 bases). V lost 6 bases and J lost 3, with 8 bases in between. This CDR3 region has 12 residues. In germline, CDR1 is MNHNY, CDR2 SVGAGI (reference sequence). The CDR3 sequence: CASSPGHTEAFF. CDR3 bases: TGTGCCAGCAGCCCAGGGCACACTGAAGCTTTCTTT.

This clonotype was found a few times. This chain connects TRBV10-3 to TRBJ2-3; TRBD2 is a possible D gene (6 bases). Germline V gene data show CDR1 as ENHRY and CDR2 as SYGVKD. V lost 4 bases and J 1 base, leaving 18 bases between the germline ends. The CDR3 is 17 amino acids. CDR3: CAISAVLGGEGTDTQYF. CDR3 in DNA: TGTGCCATCAGTGCCGTTCTCGGCGGGGAGGGCACAGATACGCAGTATTTT.

The chain uses TRBV7-3 and TRBJ2-2; D ambiguous. The CDR3 runs 15 residues. Per the germline V gene, CDR1 is SGHTA and CDR2 is FQGTGA. Between the trimmed V and J ends, which lost 2 bases and 2 bases, there was a span of 9 bases. CDR3 in amino acids: CASSLYDGNTGELFF. The CDR3 DNA is TGTGCCAGCAGCTTATACGACGGCAACACCGGGGAGCTGTTTTTT.

The chain recombines TRBV6-2 or TRBV6-3 with TRBJ2-7; D gene uncertain. Between the trimmed V and J ends, which lost 2 bases and 6 bases, there was a span of 8 bases. Per the germline V gene, CDR1 is MNHEY and CDR2 is SVGEGT. The CDR3 extends over 12 amino acids. The CDR3 coding sequence is TGTGCCAGCAGTTACGTTCCGCGCGAGCAGTACTTC. Its translation: CASSYVPREQYF.

This clonotype was counted a few times. This chain links TRBV5-1 with TRBJ1-4; TRBD1 matches at 8 bases. V shed 4 bases, J shed 4 bases, and the junction held 18 bases outside the gene matches. This CDR3 contains 19 residues. CDR1 SGHRS and CDR2 YFSETQ come from the germline V gene. The CDR3 DNA reads TGCGCCAGCAGCCAAGCCAGGACAGGGATTCGGTCCTTTAATGAAAAACTGTTTTTT. Encoded protein: CASSQARTGIRSFNEKLFF.

In its sample, this clonotype was seen a few times. A much larger clone sits a single nucleotide away, making a read error possible. The CDR3 region is CASSQDRGEQYF. For the CDR3, the DNA is TGTGCCAGCAGCCAAGACAGGGGCGAGCAGTACTTC. V is TRBV4-2 and J is TRBJ2-7, with TRBD1 as a possible D gene (6 bases). The CDR3 extends over 12 amino acids. Germline loops: CDR1 LGHNA, CDR2 YNFKEQ. Trimming took off 0 bases at V and 6 bases at J, with 6 bases between the two ends.

This clonotype was observed a single time. The chain links TRBV7-2 to TRBJ1-2, with D perhaps TRBD1 (6 bases). This CDR3 contains 15 residues. Trimming took 1 base from V and 8 from J, leaving 17 bases between them. From germline, CDR1 is SGHTA and CDR2 FQGNSA. The CDR3 loop is CASSLDYAQGYGYTF. The CDR3 coding sequence is TGTGCCAGCAGCTTAGACTACGCACAGGGTTACGGCTACACCTTC.

V usage is TRBV19 and J usage is TRBJ1-2; 8 bases are a match to TRBD1. Germline lookup yields CDR1 LNHDA and CDR2 SQIVND (reference sequence). V shed 9 bases, J shed 7 bases, and the junction held 4 bases outside the gene matches. The CDR3 is 11 residues long. This chain's CDR3 is CASGQGSGYTF. The CDR3 DNA follows: TGTGCCAGCGGACAGGGATCTGGCTACACCTTC.

This clonotype has ten or more counts. The chain recombines TRBV7-2 with TRBJ2-3; 12 nucleotides align to TRBD2. Looked up from germline, CDR1 is SGHTA and CDR2 is FQGNSA. Trimming cost V 5 bases and J 1 base; bases outside gene matches: 7. This CDR3 has 17 amino acids. The CDR3 DNA reads TGTGCCAGCAGCATGCTAGCGGGAGGGCGCGGCACAGATACGCAGTATTTT. This gives the protein CASSMLAGGRGTDTQYF.

CDR3 in DNA: TGTGCCAGCACCCTCGGGCGCGGCTCTGGGGCCAACGTCCTGACTTTC. Translating gives CASTLGRGSGANVLTF. The V and J genes are TRBV6-2 or TRBV6-3 and TRBJ2-6; D unresolved. V lost 7 bases, J lost 0 bases, and 13 bases lay in between. Germline V gene lookup returns CDR1 MNHEY and CDR2 SVGEGT. There are 16 residues in the CDR3.

There are many counts of this clonotype. The chain joins TRBV7-2 to TRBJ2-7, with 13 bases that match TRBD2. Per germline, CDR1 SGHTA and CDR2 FQGNSA. V lost 5 bases to trimming and J lost 5 bases; unmatched junction nucleotides: 9. This CDR3 has 16 amino acids. CDR3 protein: CASSKGLAGTRDEQYF. CDR3 nucleotide sequence: TGTGCCAGCAGCAAGGGACTAGCGGGAACGAGGGACGAGCAGTACTTC.

This clonotype was seen repeatedly, ten times or more. The V call is TRBV19, the J call TRBJ2-5; TRBD2 matches at 11 bases. V dropped 3 bases and J dropped 5; count of bases not matched to a gene: 5. Looked up from germline, CDR1 is LNHDA and CDR2 is SQIVND (reference sequence). This CDR3 comprises 15 residues. CDR3 amino acids: CASSITGTSGETQYF. CDR3 nucleotides: TGTGCCAGTAGTATCACCGGGACTAGCGGCGAGACCCAGTACTTC.

The chain links TRBV12-3 or TRBV12-4 to TRBJ1-2; D is uncertain. This CDR3 has 11 residues. V dropped 6 bases and J dropped 8 bases, with 10 bases sitting between them. CDR3 sequence reads: CASRMGSGYTF. The CDR3 nucleotides read TGTGCCAGCAGGATGGGCTCCGGCTACACCTTC.

The V gene is TRBV20-1, the J gene TRBJ2-1; D uncertain. Germline V gives CDR1 DFQATT, CDR2 SNEGSKA (reference sequence). The length of the CDR3 is 13 residues. The V end was cut by 4 bases, the J end by 5 bases, with 12 bases between. CDR3 coding DNA: TGCAGTGCTACCGAAGGATCGAACAATGAGCAGTTCTTC. This encodes CSATEGSNNEQFF.

The J gene is TRBJ2-2, the V gene TRBV10-2; a weak D match, TRBD2 (6 bases). The V gene's germline CDR1 is WSHSY and CDR2 SAAADI. The germline V and J ends were trimmed by 0 bases and 7 bases, with 15 bases remaining between them. This CDR3 spans 16 amino acids. The CDR3 nucleotides read TGCGCCAGCAGTGAGTCGGGCCGGGGAGGACACGGGGAGCTGTTTTTT. Translated, it gives CASSESGRGGHGELFF.

This clonotype has more than one count but fewer than ten. The chain couples TRBV20-1 to TRBJ2-1; D is undetermined. There are 13 residues in the CDR3. Germline CDR1 DFQATT, CDR2 SNEGSKA (reference sequence). Trimming removed 0 bases from V and 3 bases from J, with 6 bases in between. The CDR3 nucleotides are TGCAGTGCTAGAGATGTACTCTACAATGAGCAGTTCTTC. Translation: CSARDVLYNEQFF.

This clonotype appeared a few times. The chain uses TRBV6-1 and TRBJ2-4; D uncertain. Germline-derived CDR1 and CDR2 are MNHNS and SASEGT. V was cut by 5 bases and J by 0 bases, with 14 bases left in between. The CDR3 is 16 amino acids. DNA of the CDR3: TGTGCCAGCAGTACAACCAAAAGACTAGCCAAAAACATTCAGTACTTC. It specifies CASSTTKRLAKNIQYF.

The chain joins TRBV7-2 to TRBJ2-7; 8 nucleotides agree with TRBD2. This CDR3 has 16 amino acids. With V trimmed by 1 base and J by 0 bases, 5 bases remained unmatched. CDR1 and CDR2 (germline): SGHTA, FQGNSA. CDR3 sequence: CASSLVSSGNSYEQYF. CDR3 DNA: TGTGCCAGCAGCTTAGTCAGTAGCGGGAACTCCTACGAGCAGTACTTC.

This clonotype was detected many times. The V call is TRBV7-2, the J call TRBJ1-5, with D possibly matching TRBD1 (5 bases). Per germline, CDR1 SGHTA and CDR2 FQGNSA. Trimming cost V 5 bases and J 3 bases, with 14 bases left between them. The CDR3 length is 15 residues. The CDR3: CASSARDLLNQPQHF. The CDR3 DNA reads TGTGCCAGCAGCGCCCGGGACTTACTCAATCAGCCCCAGCATTTT.

This chain connects TRBV29-1 to TRBJ2-3; TRBD1 or TRBD2 may be the D gene (5 bases each). V gave up 2 bases and J gave up 1 base, with 10 bases separating them. The germline V gene encodes CDR1 SQVTM and CDR2 ANQGSEA. This CDR3 region has 14 residues. Here the CDR3 reads CSVESGQRTDTQYF. CDR3 coding DNA: TGCAGCGTTGAATCGGGGCAGCGCACAGATACGCAGTATTTT.

This clonotype was counted at least ten times. This chain uses TRBV28 with TRBJ1-1, with 7 positions matching TRBD1. Looked up from germline, CDR1 is MDHEN and CDR2 is SYDVKM. This CDR3 has 14 residues. V dropped 8 bases and J dropped 4; count of bases not matched to a gene: 10. The CDR3 protein is CASHPLDRATEAFF. The CDR3 bases are TGTGCCAGCCACCCCCTTGACAGGGCCACTGAAGCTTTCTTT. The full variable domain, rest sourced from reference TRBV28 and TRBJ1-1, is DVKVTQSSRYLVKRTGEKVFLECVQDMDHENMFWYRQDPGLGLRLIYFSYDVKMKEKGDIPEGYSVSREKKERFSLILESASTNQTSMYLCASHPLDRATEAFFGQGTRLTVV.

Only a few counts were recorded for this clonotype. CDR3 protein: CASSSFTARRPLHF. The DNA of the CDR3 is TGTGCCAGCAGCTCCTTTACTGCCAGAAGACCCCTCCACTTT. The rearrangement joins TRBV7-4 to TRBJ1-6; D unresolved. Between the trimmed V and J ends, which lost 4 bases and 12 bases, there was a span of 16 bases. The CDR3 extends over 14 amino acids. Looked up from germline, CDR1 is SGHVT and CDR2 is SQSDAQ.

There are many counts of this clonotype. The rearrangement uses TRBV7-2 and TRBJ1-1; a possible D gene is TRBD1 (5 bases). Deletions cut 2 bases from V and 10 bases from J, with 20 bases between. Germline loops: CDR1 SGHTA, CDR2 FQGNSA. The CDR3 has 15 residues. The CDR3 sequence is CASSLSIGTASGAFF. In DNA, the CDR3 is TGTGCCAGCAGCTTAAGCATAGGGACCGCAAGTGGAGCTTTCTTT.

This clonotype has only a few counts. The rearrangement uses TRBV11-2 and TRBJ1-1, with TRBD1 identical over 7 bases. V lost 4 bases and J lost 4; bases outside the gene matches: 9. Germline V gives CDR1 SGHAT, CDR2 FQNNGV. The CDR3 extends over 15 amino acids. Here the CDR3 reads CASSSERGLFTEAFF. The CDR3 coding sequence is TGTGCCAGCAGCTCAGAAAGGGGGCTTTTCACTGAAGCTTTCTTT.

The chain links TRBV7-2 to TRBJ2-3; 8 bases map to TRBD1. CDR1 and CDR2 from the germline V gene are SGHTA and FQGNSA. J lost 4 bases, V lost 1 base, and 7 bases had no gene match. The CDR3 extends over 16 amino acids. CDR3 nucleotides: TGTGCCAGCAGCTTAGTCGGACAGGGTGGATCAGATACGCAGTATTTT. It specifies CASSLVGQGGSDTQYF.